A selection of T cell receptor beta chains follows, all from one sample in a study of CD8+ T cells in alopecia areata. Assay: immunoSEQ multiplex PCR; the TCRdb copy retains only in-frame clones and omits some. The sample carries around 250,000 clones, under 80% recorded once. Sequenced here: CD4+ T cells sorted from blood, sampled at week 0. These receptor sequences come from a human donor with alopecia areata. CDR3s include the opening cysteine and the closing phenylalanine or tryptophan. Fields, in order: V gene, clone size, D gene, J gene, CDR3 DNA, CDR3 protein. The D gene is left open where the match is weak. The size field is filled for only some rows; it gives once, few, many or a size class.

TRBV2	-	TRBD1	TRBJ1-6	TGTGCCAGCAGAGCATCGGCCGGGACAGTTAATTCACCCCTCCACTTT	CASRASAGTVNSPLHF
TRBV7-2	-	-	TRBJ2-3	TGTGCCAGCAGCTTAAGACCGACAGCAGATACGCAGTATTTT	CASSLRPTADTQYF
TRBV14	-	-	TRBJ1-6	TGTGCCAGCAGCCAACTGTGGAATTCACCCCTCCACTTT	CASSQLWNSPLHF
TRBV6-5	-	-	TRBJ1-2	TGTGCCAGCAGCTCCACAGATAACTATGGCTACACCTTC	CASSSTDNYGYTF
TRBV5-1	-	-	TRBJ2-1	TGCGCCAGCAGCTCCGACCCCTCCTACAATGAGCAGTTCTTC	CASSSDPSYNEQFF
TRBV29-1	-	-	TRBJ1-1	TGCAGCGTTGAAGATGGGAGGGCCACTGAAGCTTTCTTT	CSVEDGRATEAFF
TRBV5-6	-	-	TRBJ1-2	TGTGCCAGCAGCTTGGACAGCTTAAACTATGGCTACACCTTC	CASSLDSLNYGYTF
TRBV29-1	-	TRBD1	TRBJ2-1	TGCAGCTCCCGGATTCAGGGGACAGGAGACTTCTACAATGAGCAGTTCTTC	CSSRIQGTGDFYNEQFF
TRBV29-1	few	TRBD2	TRBJ2-3	TGCAGCGTTCTAGCGGGGGGGACCACAGATACGCAGTATTTT	CSVLAGGTTDTQYF
TRBV30	once	TRBD2	TRBJ2-7	TGTGCCTGGACTAGCGGGGGGGCCTACGAGCAGTACTTC	CAWTSGGAYEQYF
TRBV30	-	-	TRBJ2-2	TGTGCCTGGACGGAGGGACAGCTCACCGGGGAGCTGTTTTTT	CAWTEGQLTGELFF
TRBV27	few	-	TRBJ2-2	TGTGCCACGGGACTTAAGGGACAGTACATCGGGGAGCTGTTTTTT	CATGLKGQYIGELFF
TRBV4-3	-	-	TRBJ2-7	TGCGCCAGCAGCCAAGGACAAGGGCCTACCGAGCAGTACTTC	CASSQGQGPTEQYF
TRBV29-1	-	-	TRBJ2-5	TGCAGCGTTGAAAAGGGAGATGGGGGGGAGACCCAGTACTTC	CSVEKGDGGETQYF
TRBV11-1	-	TRBD1	TRBJ1-2	TGTGCCAGCTTACCCCGGGACAGGGGTGACTATGGCTACACCTTC	CASLPRDRGDYGYTF
TRBV19	-	-	TRBJ2-7	TGTGCCAGTAGCCACGAACCCCTCTACGAGCAGTACTTC	CASSHEPLYEQYF
TRBV9	once	-	TRBJ2-3	TGTGCCAGCGGGGGCGGTCCAACCGGGGATACGCAGTATTTT	CASGGGPTGDTQYF
TRBV18	few	TRBD1	TRBJ1-5	TGTGCCAGCTCAGGCGAGCAGGGGGCAAGCAATCAGCCCCAGCATTTT	CASSGEQGASNQPQHF
TRBV4-3	-	-	TRBJ2-2	TGCGCCAGCAGCCAAGAGGGGAGTCCCATCGGGGAGCTGTTTTTT	CASSQEGSPIGELFF
TRBV9	-	TRBD1	TRBJ2-7	TGTGCCAGCAGCCCCCACCGGGACAGGGGTTACGAGCAGTACTTC	CASSPHRDRGYEQYF
TRBV7-3	once	TRBD1	TRBJ2-7	TGTGCCAGCAGTCCTCGACAGGGCCACGAGCAGTACTTC	CASSPRQGHEQYF
TRBV7-9	-	-	TRBJ2-6	TGTGCCAGCAGCCCCCTCGCCAGGGCGATCTCTGGGGCCAACGTCCTGACTTTC	CASSPLARAISGANVLTF
TRBV13	few	-	TRBJ1-1	TGTGCCAGCAGCGCGCAGGGGTATGGGACTGAAGCTTTCTTT	CASSAQGYGTEAFF
TRBV20-1	-	-	TRBJ2-1	TGCAGTGCTGAGAACAGGGACGAGCAGTTCTTC	CSAENRDEQFF
TRBV30	-	-	TRBJ1-6	TGTGCCTGGAGCAAAGGATGGAATTCACCCCTCCACTTT	CAWSKGWNSPLHF
TRBV30	-	-	TRBJ1-1	TGTGCCCAGGACAGAGAGAACACTGAAGCTTTCTTT	CAQDRENTEAFF
TRBV30	-	TRBD2	TRBJ2-5	TGTGCCTGGAGCCGGGGGGGCCCTGAGACCCAGTACTTC	CAWSRGGPETQYF
TRBV7-2	-	-	TRBJ1-2	TGTGCCAGCAGCTTAGGGGGAGCACAGGGAATATTGCATGGCTACACCTTC	CASSLGGAQGILHGYTF
TRBV6-5	-	TRBD1	TRBJ1-3	TGTGCCAGCAGTTACGGTCAGGGGGCCGGTGGAAACACCATATATTTT	CASSYGQGAGGNTIYF
TRBV7-2	-	-	TRBJ2-7	TGTGCCAGCAGCCGTTCCCCGGCAGTCCAGTACTTC	CASSRSPAVQYF
TRBV30	once	-	TRBJ2-7	TGTGCCTGGAGCCGGGACAGCGGGTTTGGGAGCTACGAGCAGTACTTC	CAWSRDSGFGSYEQYF
TRBV18	-	TRBD1	TRBJ1-5	TGTGCCAGCTCACCAAAGACAGGGAATGGGAATCAGCCCCAGCATTTT	CASSPKTGNGNQPQHF
TRBV29-1	-	-	TRBJ1-2	TGCAGCGTTGTAGAGCTATCATGGGATGGCTACACCTTC	CSVVELSWDGYTF
TRBV29-1	few	-	TRBJ2-3	TGCAGCGTTTCCGACACAGATACGCAGTATTTT	CSVSDTDTQYF
TRBV5-1	-	TRBD1	TRBJ1-2	TGCGCCAGCAGCCGGGGACAGGGTCTTGGCTACACCTTC	CASSRGQGLGYTF
TRBV29-1	-	-	TRBJ1-1	TGCAGCGTTGTGGGCAGGCTTATGAACACTGAAGCTTTCTTT	CSVVGRLMNTEAFF
TRBV19	-	-	TRBJ1-6	TGTGCCAGCGCGGAGGGGAATTCACCCCTCCACTTT	CASAEGNSPLHF
TRBV11-2	-	-	TRBJ2-3	TGTGCCAGCAGCTCGGGCCGAGCAGATACGCAGTATTTT	CASSSGRADTQYF
TRBV5-1	-	TRBD1	TRBJ2-7	TGCGCCAGCAGCGGACAGGGGGCGCAGGAACAGTACTTC	CASSGQGAQEQYF
TRBV27	-	TRBD1	TRBJ1-2	TGTGCCAGCAGCCTGGGACAGGGAAGGTTGGGTGGCTACACCTTC	CASSLGQGRLGGYTF